This TCR beta chain stems from a study of shared T cell receptors in the human thymus (dated by TCRdb to 2020 to 2022). Regarding the complete study: The study examined how self-reactive, shared T-cell receptor alpha chains are generated in the human thymus.

V and J lose 5 bases and 0 bases, and a span of 9 bases separates them. CDR1 and CDR2 are drawn from the germline V gene: SGHNT, YENEEA. The CDR3, cysteine through phenylalanine, is 14 amino acids long. Of the read, only the CDR3 DNA is kept; its 42 bases are in frame from base 1. Receptor amplification or capture employed the immunoSEQ multiplex PCR assay. The clones in this table, taken by TCRdb from immuneACCESS, are in-frame only. Not every clone is retained; where verified, under half of the shortfall comes from an unresolved V gene, and the cause of the rest is unknown. Here the sample has hundreds of thousands of clones; about 90% occur a single time. In total, the top ten clones hold 0.0094% of the sample. Concerning this clone: What antigen it recognizes has not been identified. Per-nucleotide qualities are absent, and no much larger clonotype sits a single base away.

The sample also formed part of further work on human thymus T cells. That second publication adds: In Finland, the donors were immunologically healthy infants who were having open corrective cardiac surgery for congenital heart defects. Thymus tissue was collected as surgical resects that were removed during corrective cardiac surgery. V and J gene segment usage appeared biased in both thymic and peripheral blood repertoires. The related research reported highly overlapping thymic TCR repertoires among unrelated individuals. TCR alpha and beta repertoires from about 8 infant thymus samples and a few related peripheral blood samples were characterized in the study. The infant donors were about 6 to 244 days old, and the cohort included five or six males and a couple of females. Thymocytes were released mechanically from tissue and stored at -70 °C as pellets of roughly 9-31 million cells. Genomic DNA was extracted from frozen cell pellets with a QIAsymphony instrument. Using the immunoSEQ multiplex PCR assay, the TCRB and TCRAD loci were amplified from a standardized quantity of quality-controlled genomic DNA. The V(D)J region was spanned by amplicons of a length sufficient to cover the CDR3 and to identify V and J genes. Amplicon sequencing was performed on an Illumina platform through the commercial immunoSEQ service. Primer bias and sequencing errors were corrected as previously described, and TCRAD and TCRB definitions were based on the IMGT database. Repertoires were analysed with immunoSEQ Analyzer 3.0 and VDJTools, covering basic statistics, V/J segment usage, diversity estimates, rarefaction and pairwise overlap. Diversity was estimated with Chao1, ChaoE, Efron-Thisted, Shannon and inverse Simpson indices, and also on datasets down-sampled to the smallest sample. Repertoire overlap was assessed by strict matching of CDR3 nucleotide sequence, V gene and J gene, and clustering was done by Jaccard-based multidimensional scaling. On average, thymus samples gave 650,000 to 1,000,000 unique TCRB clonotypes, whereas blood samples gave about 84,000.

The sequenced material came from thymocytes. This TCR was sampled from a boy younger than two with a congenital heart defect. Donor details come from another sample of the same person, matched by shared clones. Recombination linked TRBV11-3 to TRBJ2-3; the D gene is not confidently resolved. For the CDR3, the sequence is CASSPSTSTDTQYF. The nucleotide sequence reads as follows: TGTGCCAGCAGCCCCTCGACTAGCACAGATACGCAGTATTTT.